This TCR beta chain stems from a study of cytomegalovirus exposure and HLA in healthy donors. PCR amplification relied on 60 Vbeta primers (plus 13 Jbeta primers). Profiled with immunoSEQ multiplex PCR; TCRdb holds only in-frame clones, not every one. There are under 300,000 clones in the sample; just under 85% occur only once, and roughly 2% lies in the top ten. The material sequenced was PBMCs. The sequence was obtained from a woman aged 40 to 50 in good health and CMV-seropositive.

The CDR3 region has the DNA TGTGCCAGCAGCTCGACGACAGGGAACACTGAAGCTTTCTTT. Its protein is CASSSTTGNTEAFF. V gene TRBV7-8 combines with J gene TRBJ1-1; D possibly corresponds to TRBD1 (6 bases). Trimming removed 4 bases from V and 1 base from J, with 10 bases in between. There are 14 residues in the CDR3. In germline, CDR1 is SGHVS, CDR2 FQNEAQ. Filled out from reference TRBV7-8 and TRBJ1-1, the complete variable domain reads GAGVSQSPRYKVAKRGQDVALRCDPISGHVSLFWYQQALGQGPEFLTYFQNEAQLDKSGLPSDRFFAERPEGSVSTLKIQRTQQEDSAVYLCASSSTTGNTEAFFGQGTRLTVV.